These T cell receptor beta chains were read from a single sample in a study of cytotoxic CD8 clonotypes in ibrutinib-treated CLL. Repertoires were generated with immunoSEQ multiplex PCR, while TCRdb's copy carries only in-frame clones and drops some. The repertoire consists of tens of thousands of clones, with over 65% occurring once and the leading ten covering roughly 20%. The material was PBMCs, obtained after 24 months of ibrutinib treatment. The receptors originated from a human donor with chronic lymphocytic leukemia. Both conserved end residues are part of each CDR3. A D gene is named only where the DNA matches it firmly. Clone size is given for some rows only: seen once, a few or many times, or a class if the clone is expanded.

J | D | V | size | CDR3 | DNA
TRBJ2-3 | NA | TRBV7-3 | NA | CASSLQATAVDTQYF | TGTGCCAGCAGCTTACAAGCCACCGCGGTAGATACGCAGTATTTT
TRBJ2-1 | TRBD2 | TRBV4-1 | NA | CASSQVLADRYNEQFF | TGCGCCAGCAGCCAGGTACTAGCGGACCGCTACAATGAGCAGTTCTTC
TRBJ2-7 | NA | TRBV20-1 | few | CSAIQVYEQYF | TGCAGTGCTATACAGGTCTACGAGCAGTACTTC
TRBJ2-7 | NA | TRBV15 | NA | CATSREPTSYEQYF | TGTGCCACCAGCAGAGAACCGACTAGCTACGAGCAGTACTTC
TRBJ1-2 | TRBD1 | TRBV6-5 | once | CASRKPTDRGGYTF | TGTGCCAGCAGAAAACCTACGGACAGGGGTGGCTACACCTTC
TRBJ2-3 | NA | TRBV6-6 | NA | CASKFEETTDTQYF | TGTGCCAGCAAGTTCGAGGAGACCACAGATACGCAGTATTTT
TRBJ1-3 | NA | TRBV19 | NA | CASSIVIPGLSGNTIYF | TGTGCCAGTAGTATAGTAATACCCGGACTGTCTGGAAACACCATATATTTT
TRBJ1-4 | NA | TRBV28 | NA | CASSVRSLGNEKLFF | TGTGCCAGCAGCGTACGCAGCCTGGGAAATGAAAAACTGTTTTTT
TRBJ1-1 | NA | TRBV30 | NA | CAWSVLANTEAFF | TGTGCCTGGAGTGTGTTAGCGAACACTGAAGCTTTCTTT
TRBJ2-5 | NA | TRBV11-3 | NA | CASSPGIPFGGQETQYF | TGTGCCAGCAGCCCAGGGATCCCCTTTGGGGGGCAAGAGACCCAGTACTTC
TRBJ2-7 | TRBD2 | TRBV6-5 | NA | CASRPTSGSIYEQYF | TGTGCCAGCAGACCTACTAGCGGGAGTATCTACGAGCAGTACTTC
TRBJ1-2 | NA | TRBV7-9 | NA | CASSLGTRPYGYTF | TGTGCCAGCAGCTTGGGGACTAGGCCATATGGCTACACCTTC
TRBJ2-2 | NA | TRBV9 | NA | CASSYSQGTGELFF | TGTGCCAGCAGCTATTCCCAGGGGACCGGGGAGCTGTTTTTT
TRBJ2-7 | TRBD2 | TRBV18 | once | CASSPPTSGSYEQYF | TGTGCCAGCTCACCACCGACTAGCGGTTCCTACGAGCAGTACTTC
TRBJ2-7 | TRBD2 | TRBV2 | NA | CASSDRLAGVSEQYF | TGTGCCAGCAGTGATAGACTAGCGGGAGTCAGTGAGCAGTACTTC
TRBJ2-1 | TRBD2 | TRBV11-2 | NA | CASSLESSGYNEQFF | TGTGCCAGCAGCTTAGAATCTAGCGGCTACAATGAGCAGTTCTTC
TRBJ2-3 | NA | TRBV5-1 | NA | CASSLVQVEWATDTQYF | TGCGCCAGCAGCTTGGTTCAGGTGGAATGGGCCACAGATACGCAGTATTTT